Listed below are T cell receptor beta chains from one sample, sequenced in a study of T cells in Graves' hyperthyroidism and ophthalmopathy. TCRdb recomputed calls from the multiplex PCR reads with MiXCR, one row per CDR3 protein. The sample includes about half a million distinct CDR3 sequences, nearly 20% of them seen just once. Material: blood. These receptors were taken from a middle-aged man with Graves' ophthalmopathy. CDR3s include the opening cysteine and the closing phenylalanine or tryptophan. A D gene is named only where the DNA matches it firmly. Clone size is given for some rows only: seen once, a few or many times, or a class if the clone is expanded.

clone size: few; D gene: TRBD1; J gene: TRBJ1-2; V gene: TRBV28; CDR3 protein: CASSLELKGQIYGYTF; CDR3 DNA: TGTGCCAGCAGTTTAGAGCTAAAGGGACAGATCTATGGCTACACCTTC
clone size: few; D gene: NA; J gene: TRBJ2-2; V gene: TRBV20-1; CDR3 protein: CSARNWGRNTGELFF; CDR3 DNA: TGCAGTGCTAGGAATTGGGGGAGGAACACCGGGGAGCTGTTTTTT
clone size: few; D gene: NA; J gene: TRBJ2-6; V gene: TRBV18; CDR3 protein: CASSKGRLSGANVLTF; CDR3 DNA: TGTGCCAGCTCAAAAGGGCGTCTTTCTGGGGCCAACGTCCTGACTTTC
clone size: many; D gene: TRBD1; J gene: TRBJ2-5; V gene: TRBV20-1; CDR3 protein: CSGQGAGETQYF; CDR3 DNA: TGCAGTGGTCAGGGGGCAGGGGAGACCCAGTACTTC
clone size: NA; D gene: NA; J gene: TRBJ2-1; V gene: TRBV27; CDR3 protein: CACTRGASSYNEQFF; CDR3 DNA: TGTGCCTGCACAAGGGGGGCAAGCTCCTACAATGAGCAGTTCTTC
clone size: many; D gene: NA; J gene: TRBJ1-1; V gene: TRBV5-1; CDR3 protein: CASRYGNTEAFF; CDR3 DNA: TGCGCCAGCAGGTATGGGAACACTGAAGCTTTCTTT
clone size: NA; D gene: NA; J gene: TRBJ2-5; V gene: TRBV5-1; CDR3 protein: CASGLNQETQYF; CDR3 DNA: TGCGCCAGCGGACTGAACCAAGAGACCCAGTACTTC
clone size: many; D gene: TRBD1; J gene: TRBJ2-7; V gene: TRBV28; CDR3 protein: CASRYGQGSEQYF; CDR3 DNA: TGTGCCAGCAGATACGGACAGGGGAGCGAGCAGTACTTC
clone size: NA; D gene: TRBD1; J gene: TRBJ2-1; V gene: TRBV5-4; CDR3 protein: CASSTRTGNNEQFF; CDR3 DNA: TGTGCCAGCAGCACTAGGACAGGAAACAATGAGCAGTTCTTC
clone size: NA; D gene: TRBD2; J gene: TRBJ2-1; V gene: TRBV28; CDR3 protein: CASSIPPGLAISYNEQFF; CDR3 DNA: TGTGCCAGCAGTATCCCGCCGGGACTAGCAATCTCCTACAATGAGCAGTTCTTC
clone size: few; D gene: NA; J gene: TRBJ2-5; V gene: TRBV2; CDR3 protein: CASTPGGTYQETQYF; CDR3 DNA: TGTGCCAGCACTCCAGGAGGCACGTACCAAGAGACCCAGTACTTC
clone size: many; D gene: TRBD2; J gene: TRBJ2-3; V gene: TRBV3-1; CDR3 protein: CASSQGTSGGTDTQYF; CDR3 DNA: TGTGCCAGCAGCCAAGGGACTAGCGGGGGTACAGATACGCAGTATTTT
clone size: few; D gene: NA; J gene: TRBJ2-7; V gene: TRBV27; CDR3 protein: CASSLGPWNEQYF; CDR3 DNA: TGTGCCAGCAGTCTGGGTCCGTGGAATGAGCAGTACTTC
clone size: many; D gene: NA; J gene: TRBJ2-1; V gene: TRBV11-2; CDR3 protein: CASSSQGGWYNEQFF; CDR3 DNA: TGTGCCAGCAGCTCCCAGGGGGGGTGGTACAATGAGCAGTTCTTC
clone size: NA; D gene: NA; J gene: TRBJ1-6; V gene: TRBV20-1; CDR3 protein: CSAREAQGMSDNSPLHF; CDR3 DNA: TGCAGTGCTAGAGAAGCGCAGGGGATGAGTGATAATTCACCCCTCCACTTT
clone size: few; D gene: TRBD1; J gene: TRBJ1-6; V gene: TRBV30; CDR3 protein: CAWSTTTGGNSPLHF; CDR3 DNA: TGTGCCTGGAGTACCACGACAGGGGGTAATTCACCCCTCCACTTT
clone size: NA; D gene: NA; J gene: TRBJ1-3; V gene: TRBV18; CDR3 protein: CASSHEGGSSGNTIYF; CDR3 DNA: TGTGCCAGCTCACACGAAGGGGGAAGCTCTGGAAACACCATATATTTT
clone size: many; D gene: TRBD2; J gene: TRBJ2-4; V gene: TRBV5-1; CDR3 protein: CASSLSGSGGKNIQYF; CDR3 DNA: TGCGCCAGCAGCTTGTCGGGAAGCGGGGGCAAAAACATTCAGTACTTC
clone size: NA; D gene: TRBD1; J gene: TRBJ1-5; V gene: TRBV15; CDR3 protein: CATSIYVRTGNQPQHF; CDR3 DNA: TGTGCCACCAGCATATATGTACGGACAGGGAATCAGCCCCAGCATTTT
clone size: NA; D gene: NA; J gene: TRBJ1-6; V gene: TRBV6-5; CDR3 protein: CASSSFLIQGSSYNSPLHF; CDR3 DNA: TGTGCCAGCAGTTCCTTCCTAATACAGGGCAGCTCCTATAATTCACCCCTCCACTTT
clone size: few; D gene: NA; J gene: TRBJ1-1; V gene: TRBV29-1; CDR3 protein: CSVAAGGWGPNTEAFF; CDR3 DNA: TGCAGCGTCGCCGCGGGAGGTTGGGGGCCTAACACTGAAGCTTTCTTT
clone size: NA; D gene: NA; J gene: TRBJ2-7; V gene: TRBV20-1; CDR3 protein: CSARGPSGLRYEQYF; CDR3 DNA: TGCAGTGCTAGAGGGCCCTCGGGACTGAGATACGAGCAGTACTTC
clone size: few; D gene: TRBD2; J gene: TRBJ2-1; V gene: TRBV5-1; CDR3 protein: CASSRGLNDYNEQFF; CDR3 DNA: TGCGCCAGCAGCCGGGGACTAAACGACTACAATGAGCAGTTCTTC
clone size: few; D gene: TRBD2; J gene: TRBJ2-7; V gene: TRBV29-1; CDR3 protein: CSVGTRGEQYF; CDR3 DNA: TGCAGCGTTGGGACTAGGGGTGAGCAGTACTTC
clone size: many; D gene: TRBD2; J gene: TRBJ2-2; V gene: TRBV20-1; CDR3 protein: CSAFPSGRGTGELFF; CDR3 DNA: TGCAGTGCTTTCCCTAGCGGGAGAGGGACCGGGGAGCTGTTTTTT
clone size: many; D gene: TRBD2; J gene: TRBJ2-1; V gene: TRBV6-2/TRBV6-3; CDR3 protein: CASKSSGSQEQFF; CDR3 DNA: TGTGCCAGCAAGTCTAGCGGGAGCCAGGAGCAGTTCTTC
clone size: few; D gene: TRBD1; J gene: TRBJ2-1; V gene: TRBV5-4; CDR3 protein: CASSLGQGRTEQFF; CDR3 DNA: TGTGCCAGCAGCTTAGGACAGGGGAGGACTGAGCAGTTCTTC
clone size: NA; D gene: NA; J gene: TRBJ2-5; V gene: TRBV5-5; CDR3 protein: CASSLDSRGTEYF; CDR3 DNA: TGTGCCAGCAGCTTGGATTCCCGCGGGACAGAGTACTTC
clone size: NA; D gene: TRBD1; J gene: TRBJ2-1; V gene: TRBV12-3/TRBV12-4; CDR3 protein: CASRPGQGGREQFF; CDR3 DNA: TGTGCCAGCAGACCGGGACAGGGGGGGCGTGAGCAGTTCTTC
clone size: many; D gene: NA; J gene: TRBJ2-5; V gene: TRBV28; CDR3 protein: CASSQGGAETQYF; CDR3 DNA: TGTGCCAGCAGCCAAGGGGGGGCAGAGACCCAGTACTTC
clone size: NA; D gene: NA; J gene: TRBJ1-1; V gene: TRBV28; CDR3 protein: CASSSLTAMNTEAFF; CDR3 DNA: TGTGCCAGCAGTTCCCTGACCGCGATGAACACTGAAGCTTTCTTT
clone size: many; D gene: TRBD2; J gene: TRBJ2-3; V gene: TRBV13; CDR3 protein: CATGRAGGSDTQYF; CDR3 DNA: TGTGCCACCGGACGAGCGGGAGGGTCAGATACGCAGTATTTT
clone size: few; D gene: NA; J gene: TRBJ2-2; V gene: TRBV7-2; CDR3 protein: CASSPRGGRFVSGELFF; CDR3 DNA: TGTGCCAGCAGCCCGCGGGGTGGGAGATTTGTGAGCGGGGAGCTGTTTTTT
clone size: NA; D gene: NA; J gene: TRBJ1-1; V gene: TRBV11-2; CDR3 protein: CASSLEQDTEAFF; CDR3 DNA: TGTGCCAGCAGCTTAGAGCAGGACACTGAAGCTTTCTTT
clone size: few; D gene: NA; J gene: TRBJ1-2; V gene: TRBV29-1; CDR3 protein: CSVDRAYGYTF; CDR3 DNA: TGCAGCGTTGACAGGGCCTATGGCTACACCTTC
clone size: NA; D gene: TRBD2; J gene: TRBJ2-7; V gene: TRBV6-5; CDR3 protein: CASSYRLPGLAGEWTYEQYF; CDR3 DNA: TGTGCCAGCAGTTACCGCCTTCCGGGACTAGCGGGAGAATGGACCTACGAGCAGTACTTC
clone size: many; D gene: NA; J gene: TRBJ2-5; V gene: TRBV11-2; CDR3 protein: CASSSSAGGETQYF; CDR3 DNA: TGTGCCAGCAGCTCATCCGCGGGTGGAGAGACCCAGTACTTC
clone size: many; D gene: NA; J gene: TRBJ2-7; V gene: TRBV29-1; CDR3 protein: CSVQQDVGSYEQYF; CDR3 DNA: TGCAGCGTCCAACAGGATGTCGGCTCCTACGAGCAGTACTTC
clone size: many; D gene: NA; J gene: TRBJ2-3; V gene: TRBV6-1; CDR3 protein: CASSGLSGSMYTQYF; CDR3 DNA: TGTGCCAGCAGTGGACTTAGCGGCTCGATGTATACGCAGTATTTT
clone size: many; D gene: NA; J gene: TRBJ1-2; V gene: TRBV28; CDR3 protein: CASSSPTGRPYGYTF; CDR3 DNA: TGTGCCAGCAGTTCTCCTACGGGACGTCCCTATGGCTACACCTTC
clone size: many; D gene: NA; J gene: TRBJ1-4; V gene: TRBV12-3/TRBV12-4; CDR3 protein: CASSPRAGGGTNEKLFF; CDR3 DNA: TGTGCCAGCAGTCCCAGGGCGGGAGGTGGGACTAATGAAAAACTGTTTTTT
clone size: few; D gene: NA; J gene: TRBJ1-3; V gene: TRBV20-1; CDR3 protein: CSAKGDGSSGNTIYF; CDR3 DNA: TGCAGTGCTAAAGGGGATGGGAGCTCTGGAAACACCATATATTTT
clone size: NA; D gene: TRBD1; J gene: TRBJ1-1; V gene: TRBV28; CDR3 protein: CASRAYQGDDTEAFF; CDR3 DNA: TGTGCCAGCAGGGCTTATCAGGGGGATGACACTGAAGCTTTCTTT